This entry lists 7 T cell receptor beta chains sequenced from one sample in a study of tumor and adjacent non-tumor tissue in lung cancer listed by TCRdb under 2018. To prepare the library, multiplex PCR was applied. The sample was run on an Illumina HiSeq 2500. Following protocols modified from ARM-PCR, the researchers constructed TCRbeta libraries through three rounds of nested PCR with primers (Table S4). Starting from the raw public reads, TCRdb applied fastp trimming at Q25, assembled clones with MiXCR and retained in-frame beta chains. Entries that share a CDR3 protein sequence are merged under the most common genes and DNA. This sample is represented by under 95,000 distinct CDR3 sequences; around two thirds of them were singletons. Around 14% of the sample is held by the ten biggest clonotypes. Bulk unsorted tissue served as the source for RNA extraction, and RNA quality was assessed using a NanoDrop ND-1000 and an Agilent 2100.

Sequenced input: lung tumor tissue. The receptors shown here come from a man aged 65-85 years with non-small cell lung cancer.

On this clonotype: Mismatch with germline at one junction end may stem from a read error. This chain joins TRBV6-5 and TRBJ2-5, with TRBD2 matching 10 bases. Germline V gene data show CDR1 as MNHEY and CDR2 as SVGAGI. The CDR3 length is 15 residues. The CDR3 DNA sequence: TGTGCCAGCAGTTACGAGACTAGCGGGTCACAGACCCAGTACTTT. It specifies CASSYETSGSQTQYF.

In regard to this clonotype: One junction end disagrees with the germline gene, perhaps due to a read error. The chain couples TRBV5-4 to TRBJ2-7, with 9 positions matching TRBD1. There are 15 residues in the CDR3. In germline, CDR1 is SGHNT, CDR2 YYREEE (reference sequence). The CDR3 sequence is CSSSPGTGFSYEQYF. In DNA form, the CDR3 reads TGTAGCAGCAGCCCGGGGACAGGGTTCTCCTACGAACAGTACTTC. The full variable domain, in which reference TRBV5-4 and TRBJ2-7 provide the parts outside the CDR3, is ETGVTQSPTHLIKTRGQQVTLRCSSQSGHNTVSWYQQALGQGPQFIFQYYREEENGRGNFPPRFSGLQFPNYSSELNVNALELDDSALYLCSSSPGTGFSYEQYFGPGTRLTVT.

This clonotype was seen at least ten times. The chain recombines TRBV12-3 or TRBV12-4 with TRBJ1-5; D is uncertain. The CDR3 extends over 13 amino acids. Trimming pared 6 bases from V and 6 bases from J, leaving 12 bases between. CDR3 in DNA: TGTGCCAGCAGCAATAAACCGGGTCAGCCCCAGCATTTT. Its protein product is CASSNKPGQPQHF.

Regarding this clonotype: An end of the junction does not agree with germline; a read error may underlie this. This chain's CDR3 is CASSPGIQNTGAFF. CDR3 sequence (DNA): TGTGCCAGCAGCCCGGGCATACAGAACACTGGAGCTTTCTTT. V usage is TRBV12-3 or TRBV12-4 and J usage is TRBJ1-1; D is undetermined. The CDR3 length is 14 residues.

This clonotype was observed a single time. A junction boundary mismatches the germline segment, possibly from a read error. This chain joins TRBV11-2 and TRBJ2-3; a possible D gene is TRBD2 (6 bases). Germline CDR1 is SGHAT and CDR2 is FQNNGV. This CDR3 contains 18 residues. The CDR3 nucleotides read TGTGCCAGCAGCCCTGGACTTGCGGGGCCCTTGAGCACAGATATGCAGTGTTTT. Translation: CASSPGLAGPLSTDMQCF. Together with reference TRBV11-2 and TRBJ2-3, the CDR3 gives the full variable domain: EAGVAQSPRYKIIEKRQSVAFWCNPISGHATLYWYQQILGQGPKLLIQFQNNGVVDDSQLPKDRFSAERLKGVDSTLKIQPAKLEDSAVYLCASSPGLAGPLSTDMQCFGPGTRLTVL.

To note about this clonotype: At one of its ends the junction is not consistent with the germline gene, which may arise from a read error. The V call is TRBV11-1, the J call TRBJ2-7, with 9 bases identical to TRBD1. The CDR3 contains 15 residues. Germline-derived CDR1 and CDR2 are SGHAT and FQDESV (reference sequence). CDR3 loop: CASSLDGTGNYEEYF. The CDR3 nucleotides are TGTGCCAGTAGCTTAGACGGGACAGGGAACTACGAGGAGTACTTC.

The chain carries TRBV7-9 and TRBJ2-7; D is unclear. The CDR3 covers 12 residues. CDR1 and CDR2 from the germline V gene are SEHNR and FQNEAQ (reference sequence). The V and J ends lost 5 bases and 4 bases respectively, with 9 bases between them. The chain's CDR3 is CASSRTRYEQYF. The CDR3 bases are TGTGCCAGCAGCCGCACCCGTTACGAGCAGTACTTC.